This T cell receptor beta chain was sequenced during a study of shared clonotypes between healthy human individuals. Concerning this clone itself: The antigen remains unidentified.

The CDR3 consists of 15 residues. CDR1 and CDR2 (germline): SNHLY, FYNNEI. Trimming removed 5 bases from V and 4 bases from J, with 16 bases in between. The study's findings and limits: Sharing of clonotypes among donors was expected to vary with sequencing depth. On the whole, naive subsets had larger estimated richness than memory subsets had.

TCRdb's copy holds only in-frame clones and misses some; the assay was immunoSEQ multiplex PCR. The sample lists approximately 530,000 clones; almost 97% were seen once. The sequence was collected from a woman under 40 in good health. Material: naive CD4+ T cells sorted from blood. The sample's subset: CD45RA+ positively selected. The rearrangement links TRBV2 to TRBJ2-3, with D possibly being TRBD2 (6 bases). This chain's CDR3 is CASSYLGGGADTQYF. CDR3 DNA sequence: TGTGCCAGCAGTTACCTGGGAGGCGGCGCAGATACGCAGTATTTT.